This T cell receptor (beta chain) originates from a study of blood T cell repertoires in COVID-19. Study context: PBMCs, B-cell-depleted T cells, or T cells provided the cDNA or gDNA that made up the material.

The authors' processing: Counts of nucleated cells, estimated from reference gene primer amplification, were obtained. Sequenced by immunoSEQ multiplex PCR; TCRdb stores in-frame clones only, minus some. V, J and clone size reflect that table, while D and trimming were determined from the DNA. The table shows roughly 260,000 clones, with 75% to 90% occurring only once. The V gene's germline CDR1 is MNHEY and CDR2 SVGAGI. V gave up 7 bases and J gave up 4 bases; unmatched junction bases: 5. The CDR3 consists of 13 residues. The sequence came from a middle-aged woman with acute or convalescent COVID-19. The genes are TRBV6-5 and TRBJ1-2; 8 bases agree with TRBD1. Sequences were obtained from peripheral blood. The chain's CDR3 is CASTIGTGYGYTF. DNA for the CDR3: TGTGCCAGCACTATTGGGACAGGCTATGGCTACACCTTC.